Here is one TCR beta chain with its context. Per the original data handling: Reference gene primer amplification in the assay estimated nucleated cell counts. Here immunoSEQ multiplex PCR was the method, and the copy in TCRdb shows in-frame clones only, minus some. That table is the source of V, J and clone size, and D and trimming were worked out from the DNA. The sample holds roughly 100,000 clones; about 75% are singletons and the top ten take around 10%. The V and J ends lost 0 bases and 2 bases respectively, with 8 bases between them. This CDR3 is 14 amino acids long. Germline assignment: CDR1 MNHEY and CDR2 SVGEGT. This record comes from a study of blood T cell repertoires in COVID-19. Turning to the study itself: Italy, Spain and the United States were the sources of the convalescent and acute COVID-19 samples. Sample material is recorded as cDNA or gDNA derived from T cells, B-cell-depleted T cells, or PBMCs.

Sample: peripheral blood. V usage is TRBV6-2 or TRBV6-3 and J usage is TRBJ2-7; D is perhaps TRBD2 (5 bases). The origin of this receptor is a woman older than 75 with acute or convalescent COVID-19. The CDR3 is CASSYSSGPYEQYF. The CDR3 DNA reads TGTGCCAGCAGTTACTCGAGCGGACCCTACGAGCAGTACTTC.